The rows below give T cell receptor beta chains drawn from one sample of a study of blood T cell repertoires in COVID-19. Measured with immunoSEQ multiplex PCR; TCRdb has only the in-frame clones, and not every one. The data show some 270,000 clones, with roughly 85% seen just once and around 6.3% held by the top ten. Sequencing was carried out using PBMCs or T cells enriched from blood (not recorded which). The receptors derive from a woman in her forties or fifties who had been exposed to COVID-19. Each CDR3 is given with its conserved first and last residue. Fields, in order: V gene, D gene, J gene, clone size, CDR3 DNA, CDR3 protein. A D gene is named only where the DNA matches it firmly. Size values are once, few and many counts, or a class for expanded clones, and some rows have none.

>TRBV12-3/TRBV12-4|.|TRBJ1-1|.
TGTGCCAGCAGTTACGAGAGCGCTGAAGCTTTCTTT
CASSYESAEAFF
>TRBV4-3|TRBD1|TRBJ2-3|.
TGCGCCAGCAGCCTCAGACAGGGGTCAGATACGCAGTATTTT
CASSLRQGSDTQYF
>TRBV18|TRBD2|TRBJ2-7|once
TGTGCCAGCTCACCGACTAGCGGGGGGGCCGGAACCTACGAGCAGTACTTC
CASSPTSGGAGTYEQYF
>TRBV29-1|.|TRBJ1-5|.
TGCAGCGTTTCGACAGGAGAGGGGTATAGCAATCAGCCCCAGCATTTT
CSVSTGEGYSNQPQHF
>TRBV7-2|TRBD1|TRBJ2-3|.
TGTGCCAGCAGCACGGGAGACAGGGGTCCCGGCACAGATACGCAGTATTTT
CASSTGDRGPGTDTQYF
>TRBV27|TRBD1|TRBJ1-4|once
TGTGCCAGCAGTTTTTTAGGGGGCCGTAATGAAAAACTGTTTTTT
CASSFLGGRNEKLFF
>TRBV6-5|TRBD1|TRBJ1-3|.
TGTGCCAGCAGTTCAAACAGGGGGCCTGGAAACACCATATATTTT
CASSSNRGPGNTIYF
>TRBV6-5|.|TRBJ1-1|.
TGTGCCAGCAACTCAAAAACTGAAGCTTTCTTT
CASNSKTEAFF
>TRBV12-3/TRBV12-4|.|TRBJ2-3|.
TGTGCCAGCAGTTTATTAGGGGCAGATACGCAGTATTTT
CASSLLGADTQYF
>TRBV5-1|.|TRBJ2-2|.
TGCGCCAGCAGCTCCAGGAACACCGGGGAGCTGTTTTTT
CASSSRNTGELFF
>TRBV4-2|TRBD1|TRBJ1-2|.
TGTGCCAGCAGCCGGAGTGACAGGGAGAACTATGGCTACACCTTC
CASSRSDRENYGYTF
>TRBV18|.|TRBJ1-2|.
TGTGCCAGCTCACCGGGAGGGGGCTACACCTTC
CASSPGGGYTF
>TRBV27|TRBD1|TRBJ2-7|.
TGTGCCAGCAGTCCACAGGGGGCGGTGGTAACCTACGAGCAGTACTTC
CASSPQGAVVTYEQYF
>TRBV28|TRBD1|TRBJ2-2|.
TGTGCCATACGGACAGGGGTAACCGGGGAGCTGTTTTTT
CAIRTGVTGELFF
>TRBV27|.|TRBJ1-6|.
TGTGCCAGCAGGTCGGCGGATCATTCACCCCTCCACTTT
CASRSADHSPLHF
>TRBV9|TRBD2|TRBJ2-4|few
TGTGCCAGCAGCGTAGCTAGCGGGGACATTCAGTACTTC
CASSVASGDIQYF
>TRBV19|TRBD1|TRBJ2-3|.
TGTGCCAGTAGCCCCGGACAGGGAGAGGCGCAGTATTTT
CASSPGQGEAQYF
>TRBV6-5|TRBD1|TRBJ2-2|.
TGTGCCAGCCAGACAGGGGACACCGGGGAGCTGTTTTTT
CASQTGDTGELFF
>TRBV18|.|TRBJ1-1|.
TGTGCCAGCTCACAGGGGATGAACACTGAAGCTTTCTTT
CASSQGMNTEAFF
>TRBV29-1|TRBD1|TRBJ1-2|.
TGCAGCGTGGAAAGCCTCGGGACAGGGGACGGCTACACCTTC
CSVESLGTGDGYTF
>TRBV12-3/TRBV12-4|.|TRBJ2-1|.
TGTGCCAGCAGCTTTCGGAATGAGCAGTTCTTC
CASSFRNEQFF
>TRBV7-2|.|TRBJ1-2|.
TGTGCCAGCACCCATAGCGTGAAGGGGGTTAACTATGGCTACACCTTC
CASTHSVKGVNYGYTF
>TRBV10-3|TRBD2|TRBJ2-1|once
TGTGCCATCAGGGTGACTAGCGGGGGGCCCACACATGAGCAGTTCTTC
CAIRVTSGGPTHEQFF
>TRBV6-1|.|TRBJ1-2|.
TGTGCCAGCAGTGAGGGGCGAGGCTACACCTTC
CASSEGRGYTF
>TRBV29-1|.|TRBJ2-7|.
TGCAGCGTTGTCGGCCCGACTTACTCCTACGAGCAGTACTTC
CSVVGPTYSYEQYF
>TRBV7-9|.|TRBJ1-1|.
TGTGCCAGCAGCTTAGGGGCAGGGATGAACACTGAAGCTTTCTTT
CASSLGAGMNTEAFF
>TRBV6-2/TRBV6-3|TRBD2|TRBJ2-1|.
TGTGCCAGCAGCTTCAGACTAGCGGGCCACAATGAGCAGTTCTTC
CASSFRLAGHNEQFF
>TRBV4-1|TRBD1|TRBJ1-1|once
TGCGCCAGCAGCCAACCGGGGACAGGGGCGCCGGGGGCTTTCTTT
CASSQPGTGAPGAFF